This T cell receptor (beta chain) was obtained from a study of cytomegalovirus exposure and HLA in healthy donors. Study conclusions and caveats: Accurate prediction of HLA-A and HLA-B alleles (for most subjects) was reportedly achieved from TCR beta sequences. When analyzed later, a missense DCLRE1C variant was found to be linked to TCR beta V- and J-gene trimming.

Both 60 Vbeta primers and 13 Jbeta primers went into the PCR. Here immunoSEQ multiplex PCR was the method, and the copy in TCRdb shows in-frame clones only, minus some. In total, the table holds 40,000 or so clones. This CDR3 contains 15 residues. Per germline, CDR1 MNHNS and CDR2 SASEGT. V shed 4 bases and J shed 0 bases, with 12 bases lying between them. In regard to this clone: The target antigen is unknown.

The chain joins TRBV6-1 to TRBJ1-2; perhaps TRBD1 as D (6 bases). The sequence was obtained from a woman under 40 in good health and CMV-seropositive. Sequenced sample: PBMCs. The CDR3 loop is CASSALQGPNYGYTF. CDR3 coding DNA: TGTGCCAGCAGTGCGCTACAGGGACCTAACTATGGCTACACCTTC.